The 19 T cell receptor beta chains below were found in one sample sequenced in a study of Tregs in tolerant kidney transplant recipients. Produced via immunoSEQ multiplex PCR; TCRdb's table is partial and in-frame only. Of 68,000 or so clones listed, 84% were seen once; the top ten hold more than 4%. The specimen was CD4+ T cells from blood. These receptors came from a human donor in good health.

This sequence joins TRBV10-3 and TRBJ2-3; TRBD2 matches at 10 bases. The junction had 2 bases not matched to a gene; V was cut back by 0 bases and J by 11 bases. The germline V gene encodes CDR1 ENHRY and CDR2 SYGVKD. The CDR3 extends over 13 amino acids. The CDR3 spells CAISESASGGQYF. The CDR3 nucleotides are TGTGCCATCAGTGAGTCGGCTAGCGGGGGGCAGTATTTT.

J is TRBJ1-1 and V is TRBV7-6; D remains ambiguous. V was clipped by 5 bases and J by 5 bases, with 15 bases between them. This CDR3 is built from 14 residues. CDR1 SGHVS and CDR2 FNYEAQ come from the germline V gene. CDR3 residues: CASSQSTLYTEAFF. In DNA, the CDR3 is TGTGCCAGCAGCCAAAGTACCTTATATACTGAAGCTTTCTTT.

The rearrangement joins TRBV27 to TRBJ2-5; the D is unclear. CDR3 size: 14 residues. The V and J ends lost 5 bases and 2 bases respectively, with 12 bases between them. Germline CDR1 and CDR2: MNHEY and SMNVEV (reference sequence). CDR3 nucleotides: TGTGCCAGCAGTCCGAAGCCCCGACAAGAGACCCAGTACTTC. Translating it yields CASSPKPRQETQYF.

V and J are TRBV6-5 and TRBJ1-2, with 10 nucleotides matching TRBD1. This CDR3 is 16 amino acids long. Germline assignment: CDR1 MNHEY and CDR2 SVGAGI. J gave up 8 bases and V 4 bases, and 13 bases lay outside the gene matches. CDR3 nucleotide sequence: TGTGCCAGCAGTTCTACGTCGACAGGGGGCATGAGAGGCTACACCTTC. This sequence encodes CASSSTSTGGMRGYTF.

The V call is TRBV7-2, the J call TRBJ1-3, with D possibly matching TRBD1 (5 bases). V was cut by 2 bases and J by 4 bases, with 9 bases left in between. Germline values: CDR1 SGHTA, CDR2 FQGNSA. CDR3 length: 14 amino acids. In nucleotides, the CDR3 is TGTGCCAGCAGCTTACGGGGCGGCGGAAACACCATATATTTT. Its protein is CASSLRGGGNTIYF.

V gene TRBV5-6 combines with J gene TRBJ2-7, with 10 bases fitting TRBD2. Germline V gene data show CDR1 as SGHDT and CDR2 as YYEEEE. V shed 3 bases, J shed 5 bases, and the junction held 14 bases outside the gene matches. CDR3 size: 17 residues. Here the CDR3 DNA reads TGTGCCAGCAGCTCCCGCTCAGGTAGCGGGAGGTTCCACGAGCAGTACTTC. It encodes CASSSRSGSGRFHEQYF.

The chain carries TRBV7-8 and TRBJ2-7; a possible D gene is TRBD2 (6 bases). Trimming removed 6 bases from V and 9 bases from J, with 15 bases in between. The V gene's germline CDR1 is SGHVS and CDR2 FQNEAQ. CDR3 size: 12 residues. CDR3 coding DNA: TGTGCCAGCAGAGCGGAGGAGGGAGGGCAGTACTTC. Encoded protein: CASRAEEGGQYF.

The chain combines TRBV7-2 with TRBJ1-3; the D is unclear. The CDR3 sequence is 14 residues long. The V gene lost 5 bases and the J gene lost 0 bases, with 8 bases spanning the gap. The V gene's germline CDR1 is SGHTA and CDR2 FQGNSA. The CDR3, as DNA: TGTGCCAGCAGCCCGGGATTCTCTGGAAACACCATATATTTT. Translating gives CASSPGFSGNTIYF.

This rearrangement joins TRBV6-5 to TRBJ2-7; tentative D call: TRBD1 (5 bases). Germline V lookup: CDR1 MNHEY, CDR2 SVGAGI. The ends were cut back, 2 bases at V and 5 bases at J, with 16 bases in the middle. The CDR3 is made up of 15 amino acids. CDR3 protein: CASSYTYRQHNEQYF. The CDR3 region has the DNA TGTGCCAGCAGTTACACCTACCGACAGCACAACGAGCAGTACTTC.

The rearrangement joins TRBV5-4 to TRBJ1-1; the D gene is possibly TRBD1 (6 bases). Trimming cost V 2 bases and J 4 bases, with 12 bases left between them. CDR1 SGHNT and CDR2 YYREEE come from the germline V gene (reference sequence). This CDR3 is 14 amino acids long. As DNA, the CDR3 is TGTGCCAGCAGCTTAGGGGGTTGGGGCACTGAAGCTTTCTTT. Amino acid sequence: CASSLGGWGTEAFF.

About this clone itself: The junction departs from germline at one end; a sequencing error may be responsible. This sequence joins TRBV6-1 and TRBJ1-3; D perhaps matches TRBD1 (6 bases). Germline-derived CDR1 and CDR2 are MNHNS and SASEGT. The CDR3 sequence is 14 residues long. CDR3 residues: CASREGGSGNTIYF. CDR3 nucleotides: TGTGCCAGCAGGGAAGGGGGGTCTGGAAACACCATATATTTT.

The chain has TRBV5-1 and TRBJ2-1; the D gene could be TRBD1 or TRBD2 (5 bases each). From germline, CDR1 is SGHRS and CDR2 YFSETQ. Trimming took off 0 bases at V and 4 bases at J, with 14 bases between the two ends. The CDR3 covers 16 residues. The CDR3 DNA reads TGCGCCAGCAGCTTGGCCACAGGTCTAGCTTACAATGAGCAGTTCTTC. It encodes CASSLATGLAYNEQFF.

V gene TRBV5-5 combines with J gene TRBJ2-1, with a weak D call TRBD1 (6 bases). The germline CDR1 and CDR2 sequences are SGHKS and YYEKEE (reference sequence). This CDR3 is built from 19 residues. Deletions cut 5 bases from V and 4 bases from J, with 28 bases between. CDR3 sequence (DNA): TGTGCCAGCAGAATGCCACAGGGCTCTCGAAGGGGATCATACAATGAGCAGTTCTTC. Protein product: CASRMPQGSRRGSYNEQFF.

This clone was counted a few times. The chain has TRBV2 and TRBJ2-3, with TRBD1 identical over 7 bases. The germline V gene encodes CDR1 SNHLY and CDR2 FYNNEI. Trimming took 3 bases from V and 2 from J; bases not matched to a gene: 5. The CDR3 length is 15 residues. The CDR3 bases are TGTGCCAGCAGTGACTCCACAGGGGCCACAGATACGCAGTATTTT. Its protein is CASSDSTGATDTQYF.

The chain has TRBV7-2 and TRBJ2-7, with D perhaps TRBD2 (5 bases). Germline V lookup: CDR1 SGHTA, CDR2 FQGNSA. The CDR3 is 13 residues long. Trimming stripped 4 bases from V and 6 bases from J, with 13 bases between. This CDR3 reads CASSSWSGSEQYF. The CDR3 nucleotides read TGTGCCAGCAGCTCCTGGAGCGGCTCCGAGCAGTACTTC.

V usage is TRBV4-3 and J usage is TRBJ1-1, with a tentative D call TRBD1 (5 bases). The CDR3 totals 14 residues. CDR1 is LGHNA, CDR2 YSLEER, per germline. Trimming removed 4 bases at V and 4 bases at J, with 13 bases between. CDR3 DNA sequence: TGCGCCAGCAGCCGCGACGGACAATCCACTGAAGCTTTCTTT. The encoded protein is CASSRDGQSTEAFF.

The chain has TRBV7-8 and TRBJ2-1; D is unclear. The length of the CDR3 is 16 residues. Trimming took 2 bases from V and 1 from J, leaving 12 bases between them. The V gene's germline CDR1 is SGHVS and CDR2 FQNEAQ. DNA of the CDR3: TGTGCCAGCAGCTTAACATCGGCGTCTTCCTACAATGAGCAGTTCTTC. It codes for CASSLTSASSYNEQFF.

The V gene is TRBV2, the J gene TRBJ2-5, with no clear D. In germline, CDR1 is SNHLY, CDR2 FYNNEI. The V end lost 6 bases, the J end lost 3 bases, and 5 bases lay between the germline ends. The CDR3 is 11 amino acids. CDR3 residues: CASSLEETQYF. In DNA, the CDR3 is TGTGCCAGCAGCCTGGAAGAGACCCAGTACTTC.

This clone occurred a few times. V gene TRBV5-1 combines with J gene TRBJ2-7; no firm D call. V dropped 1 base and J dropped 0 bases, with 8 bases sitting between them. CDR3 size: 14 residues. From germline, CDR1 is SGHRS and CDR2 YFSETQ. CDR3 sequence reads: CASSLRVSSYEQYF. CDR3 DNA: TGCGCCAGCAGCTTGAGGGTCAGCTCCTACGAGCAGTACTTC.